This T cell receptor (beta chain) is drawn from a study of CD8 T cells in Susac syndrome. Study context: Sequenced Susac syndrome patients included roughly six with clinically active disease and 8 or 9 in remission.

Reverse transcription of about 0.5 to 1 ug RNA used random hexamers. Across 54 Vbeta and 13 Jbeta, immunoSEQ multiplex PCR amplified TCR beta CDR3. From the immunoSEQ multiplex PCR reads, TCRdb called clonotypes with MiXCR, one entry per CDR3 protein. This sample carries approximately 190,000 distinct CDR3 sequences, almost 96% of them seen once, and the ten largest clones take approximately 0.1%. This CDR3 region has 18 residues. CDR1 is SGHAT and CDR2 is FQNNGV in the germline V gene. The V segment lost 4 bases and the J segment 0 bases; nucleotides outside the gene matches: 7. This clonotype appeared once. Its target is unknown. Notes on the study in general: The CD4+ T cell repertoires that were profiled in Susac syndrome showed no clonal expansion.

Through negative isolation, CD4+ and CD8+ T cells were obtained, while TEMRA cells were enriched using FACS. The source of this sequence is a human donor with Susac syndrome. The material sequenced was CD4+ T cells from PBMCs. The chain is built from TRBV11-2 and TRBJ2-1; 12 bases agree with TRBD2. The CDR3 coding sequence is TGTGCCAGCAGCTCGGGACTAGCGGGCGCCAGCTCCTACAATGAGCAGTTCTTC. Translating gives CASSSGLAGASSYNEQFF.